This TCR beta chain was sequenced in a study of T cells in tumors after PD-1 blockade. Study-level information: Some patients also took daily vismodegib 150 mg during anti-PD-1 treatment.

Per germline, CDR1 LGHNA and CDR2 YNFKEQ. This CDR3 comprises 15 residues. V dropped 6 bases and J dropped 0 bases, with 14 bases sitting between them. Profiling relied on immunoSEQ multiplex PCR, and the TCRdb table lists in-frame clones only, not all of them. The table shows around 60,000 clones, with 80% occurring only once. Template: tumor biopsy or peripheral blood genomic DNA, about 550-6,500 ng per sample. V gene TRBV4-2 combines with J gene TRBJ1-2; perhaps TRBD1 as D (5 bases). The receptor's source is a human donor with basal cell carcinoma. Here the sequenced sample was PBMCs, taken before anti-PD-1 treatment. CDR3 protein: CASREGSGANYGYTF. The CDR3 coding sequence is TGTGCCAGCAGGGAGGGGTCCGGGGCTAACTATGGCTACACCTTC.